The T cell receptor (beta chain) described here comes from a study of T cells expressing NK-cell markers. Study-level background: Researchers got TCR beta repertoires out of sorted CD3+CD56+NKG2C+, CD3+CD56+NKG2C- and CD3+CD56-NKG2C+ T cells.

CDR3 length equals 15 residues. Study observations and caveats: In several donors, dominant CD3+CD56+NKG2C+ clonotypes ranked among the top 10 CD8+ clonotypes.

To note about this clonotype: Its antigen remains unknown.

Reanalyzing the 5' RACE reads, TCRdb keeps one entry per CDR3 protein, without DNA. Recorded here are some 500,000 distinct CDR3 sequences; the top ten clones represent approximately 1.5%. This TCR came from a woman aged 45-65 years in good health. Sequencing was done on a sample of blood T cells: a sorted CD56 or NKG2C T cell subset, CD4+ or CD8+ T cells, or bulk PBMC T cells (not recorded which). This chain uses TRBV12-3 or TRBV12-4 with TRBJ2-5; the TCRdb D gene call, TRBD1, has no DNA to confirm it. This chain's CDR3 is CASSTGEAGKETQYF.